Listed here are 29 T cell receptor beta chains from one sample, sequenced in a study of T cell changes during pregnancy in multiple sclerosis. Repertoires were generated with immunoSEQ multiplex PCR, while TCRdb's copy carries only in-frame clones and drops some. The sample consists of 15,000 to 17,000 clones, roughly 83% of them appearing once. Source: CD8+ T cells from peripheral blood mononuclear cells, taken after pregnancy. These receptors all come from a female donor in good health, enrolled as a control in a pregnancy study.

This clone was found once. The V call is TRBV5-1, the J call TRBJ2-1, with D maybe TRBD2 (6 bases). Per germline, CDR1 SGHRS and CDR2 YFSETQ. Trimming stripped 0 bases from V and 7 bases from J, with 14 bases between. The CDR3 extends over 15 amino acids. The CDR3, as DNA: TGCGCCAGCAGCTTGGACCGCGGGATAGGGAATGAGCAGTTCTTC. Translation gives CASSLDRGIGNEQFF. Full variable domain (outside the CDR3, taken from reference TRBV5-1 and TRBJ2-1): KAGVTQTPRYLIKTRGQQVTLSCSPISGHRSVSWYQQTPGQGLQFLFEYFSETQRNKGNFPGRFSGRQFSNSRSEMNVSTLELGDSALYLCASSLDRGIGNEQFFGPGTRLTVL.

V and J are TRBV5-1 and TRBJ2-2; D ambiguous. There are 12 residues in the CDR3. Trimming shortened V by 5 bases and J by 3 bases, and 5 bases separated the two germline ends. Looked up from germline, CDR1 is SGHRS and CDR2 is YFSETQ. The CDR3 bases are TGCGCCAGCAGAAGAGACACCGGGGAGCTGTTTTTT. Its translation: CASRRDTGELFF. Based on the CDR3 plus reference TRBV5-1 and TRBJ2-2, the full variable domain is KAGVTQTPRYLIKTRGQQVTLSCSPISGHRSVSWYQQTPGQGLQFLFEYFSETQRNKGNFPGRFSGRQFSNSRSEMNVSTLELGDSALYLCASRRDTGELFFGEGSRLTVL.

The gene calls are TRBV19 and TRBJ2-7, with D perhaps matching TRBD2 (6 bases). This CDR3 spans 13 amino acids. The germline V and J ends were trimmed by 4 bases and 2 bases, with 9 bases remaining between them. Germline lookup yields CDR1 LNHDA and CDR2 SQIVND (reference sequence). The CDR3 here is CASSTGGTYEQYF. In nucleotides, the CDR3 is TGTGCCAGTAGTACTGGCGGGACCTACGAGCAGTACTTC.

This chain joins TRBV5-5 and TRBJ2-7; 9 bases map to TRBD1. The J segment lost 1 base and the V segment lost 4 bases, leaving 6 bases of the junction unmatched. Germline loops: CDR1 SGHKS, CDR2 YYEKEE (reference sequence). CDR3 size: 15 residues. CDR3 sequence (DNA): TGTGCCAGCAGCCTCGACAGGGGGGTATCCTACGAGCAGTACTTC. Amino acid sequence: CASSLDRGVSYEQYF.

J is TRBJ2-7 and V is TRBV4-1, with D perhaps TRBD1 (6 bases). The CDR3 covers 14 residues. Germline values: CDR1 MGHRA, CDR2 YSYEKL. Between the trimmed V and J ends, which lost 2 bases and 3 bases, there was a span of 11 bases. The CDR3 here is CASSQKTGYYEQYF. CDR3 in DNA: TGCGCCAGCAGCCAAAAGACAGGATACTACGAGCAGTACTTC.

This clone was recorded a few times. V is TRBV9 and J is TRBJ1-4; possibly TRBD1 for D (6 bases). Germline-derived CDR1 and CDR2 are SGDLS and YYNGEE. V was clipped by 0 bases and J by 5 bases, with 11 bases between them. The CDR3 loop spans 15 amino acids. CDR3 nucleotides: TGTGCCAGCAGCGTAGGCGGGGGCCAAAATGAAAAACTGTTTTTT. It specifies CASSVGGGQNEKLFF.

This chain connects TRBV5-4 to TRBJ1-1, with a tentative D call TRBD1 (6 bases). Germline V gene data show CDR1 as SGHNT and CDR2 as YYREEE (reference sequence). V shed 4 bases and J shed 3 bases, with 19 bases lying between them. The CDR3 loop spans 16 amino acids. The CDR3 coding sequence is TGTGCCAGCAGCCGGCATTTGCGGGGGCTAGACACTGAAGCTTTCTTT. Its translation: CASSRHLRGLDTEAFF.

CDR3 nucleotides: TGTGCCAGCAGTGAGCGAGCGGGAGGGCGGAACACCGGGGAGCTGTTTTTT. Its protein is CASSERAGGRNTGELFF. The chain employs TRBV2 and TRBJ2-2; TRBD2 aligns across 10 bases. This CDR3 region has 17 residues. J lost 1 base, V lost 3 bases, and 5 bases had no gene match. In germline, CDR1 is SNHLY, CDR2 FYNNEI.

V and J are TRBV5-6 and TRBJ1-2; 7 nucleotides match TRBD1. This CDR3 has 17 residues. Germline V gene data show CDR1 as SGHDT and CDR2 as YYEEEE. V shed 1 base and J 4 bases; nucleotides not matched to a gene: 13. CDR3 sequence reads: CASSLLWGLRQGYGYTF. Here the CDR3 DNA reads TGTGCCAGCAGCTTGTTGTGGGGCCTTAGACAGGGCTATGGCTACACCTTC.

V gene TRBV5-1 combines with J gene TRBJ2-5; possibly TRBD1 for D (6 bases). The germline V gene encodes CDR1 SGHRS and CDR2 YFSETQ. V gave up 4 bases and J gave up 5 bases, with 18 bases separating them. This CDR3 is 15 amino acids long. The DNA of the CDR3 is TGCGCCAGCAGCCTAAGACAGGAACGGCGGGAGACCCAGTACTTC. Amino acids: CASSLRQERRETQYF.

V gene TRBV28 combines with J gene TRBJ2-1; 8 nucleotides align to TRBD2. V was clipped by 0 bases and J by 7 bases; unmatched bases: 11. Germline lookup yields CDR1 MDHEN and CDR2 SYDVKM. The CDR3 totals 17 residues. In DNA, the CDR3 is TGTGCCAGCAGTTTATGGTCCCCCTTAGCGGGAACAAATGAGCAGTTCTTC. It specifies CASSLWSPLAGTNEQFF.

This clone was recorded only once. The CDR3 here is CASSEAPAGVLYNEQFF. The CDR3 bases are TGTGCCAGCAGTGAAGCGCCGGCGGGGGTTCTCTACAATGAGCAGTTCTTC. The genes are TRBV2 and TRBJ2-1, with 7 bases identical to TRBD2. The J segment lost 3 bases and the V segment lost 0 bases, leaving 8 bases of the junction unmatched. This CDR3 has 17 residues. Germline V lookup: CDR1 SNHLY, CDR2 FYNNEI.

The chain is built from TRBV28 and TRBJ1-1; no clear D. Germline V gene lookup returns CDR1 MDHEN and CDR2 SYDVKM. The V end lost 3 bases, the J end lost 0 bases, and 8 bases lay between the germline ends. CDR3 length: 14 residues. The CDR3 loop reads CASSFGGMNTEAFF. CDR3 in DNA: TGTGCCAGCAGTTTTGGAGGGATGAACACTGAAGCTTTCTTT.

This clone occurred a few times. The chain joins TRBV11-2 to TRBJ2-3; TRBD2 matches 10 bases. CDR3 length: 15 residues. V was pared by 5 bases and J by 3 bases, with 5 bases of the junction left unmatched. Germline loops: CDR1 SGHAT, CDR2 FQNNGV. In nucleotides, the CDR3 is TGTGCCAGCAGCCAAGAGGGACTAGCGACAGATACGCAGTATTTT. The encoded protein is CASSQEGLATDTQYF.

This sequence joins TRBV7-9 and TRBJ2-7; a weak D match, TRBD2 (6 bases). The CDR3 runs 15 residues. Germline V gene sequence: CDR1 SEHNR, CDR2 FQNEAQ (reference sequence). Trimming took 1 base from V and 0 from J, leaving 10 bases between them. In DNA form, the CDR3 reads TGTGCCAGCAGCTTAGACGGGGGTCCCTCCTACGAGCAGTACTTC. Its translation is CASSLDGGPSYEQYF. Full variable domain (remainder filled in from reference TRBV7-9 and TRBJ2-7): DTGVSQNPRHKITKRGQNVTFRCDPISEHNRLYWYRQTLGQGPEFLTYFQNEAQLEKSRLLSDRFSAERPKGSFSTLEIQRTEQGDSAMYLCASSLDGGPSYEQYFGPGTRLTVT.

Here the CDR3 reads CASSLAIGTGGRATNEKLFF. CDR3 bases: TGTGCCAGCAGCTTAGCGATCGGGACAGGGGGTCGAGCAACTAATGAAAAACTGTTTTTT. V gene TRBV7-2 combines with J gene TRBJ1-4; 11 bases line up with TRBD1. Germline V gene sequence: CDR1 SGHTA, CDR2 FQGNSA. This CDR3 has 20 residues. Trimming at V came to 0 bases and at J to 0 bases, leaving 9 bases not matched to a gene.

This clone was seen only a few times. The V and J genes are TRBV6-4 and TRBJ2-3; possible D gene TRBD1, 5 bases. This CDR3 contains 13 residues. Trimming cost V 5 bases and J 2 bases, with 8 bases left between them. CDR1 is MRHNA, CDR2 SNTAGT, per germline. As DNA, the CDR3 is TGTGCCAGCAGTCATGGGGCCACAGATACGCAGTATTTT. It yields the protein CASSHGATDTQYF.

The genes are TRBV4-1 and TRBJ2-7; D gene ambiguous. Germline CDR1 is MGHRA and CDR2 is YSYEKL. V lost 4 bases and J lost 0, with 16 bases in between. The CDR3 has 16 residues. This CDR3 is CASSLNENPGSYEQYF. CDR3 sequence (DNA): TGCGCCAGCAGCCTTAATGAGAACCCAGGCTCCTACGAGCAGTACTTC.

The chain has TRBV7-6 and TRBJ2-2, with TRBD2 as a possible D gene (5 bases). This CDR3 spans 15 amino acids. Germline lookup yields CDR1 SGHVS and CDR2 FNYEAQ. The V and J ends lost 5 bases and 9 bases respectively, with 19 bases between them. The CDR3 region has the DNA TGTGCCAGCAGCCTGAGGAACGGGAATAGCCGGGAGCTGTTTTTT. Residues: CASSLRNGNSRELFF.

The chain is built from TRBV4-3 and TRBJ2-1; 8 bases match TRBD1. V gave up 0 bases and J gave up 8 bases; unmatched junction bases: 6. There are 15 residues in the CDR3. Germline assignment: CDR1 LGHNA and CDR2 YSLEER. CDR3 amino acids: CASSQESGGLDEQFF. CDR3 DNA sequence: TGCGCCAGCAGCCAAGAGTCAGGGGGCTTGGATGAGCAGTTCTTC.

The table lists this clone with a count of one. The chain joins TRBV4-1 to TRBJ1-1; 8 bases are a match to TRBD1. Losses at the gene ends were 0 bases for V and 11 bases for J; bases not matched to a gene: 5. Per germline, CDR1 MGHRA and CDR2 YSYEKL. There are 13 residues in the CDR3. CDR3 nucleotides: TGCGCCAGCAGCCAAGATGGGACAGGTTCTGCTTTCTTT. The encoded protein is CASSQDGTGSAFF.

The J gene is TRBJ2-7, the V gene TRBV30; 8 bases fit TRBD1. From germline, CDR1 is GTSNPN and CDR2 SVGIG (reference sequence). The CDR3 length is 12 residues. J gave up 4 bases and V 4 bases, and 3 bases lay outside the gene matches. CDR3 residues: CAWTGGRYEQYF. Written as DNA, the CDR3 is TGTGCCTGGACAGGGGGCAGGTACGAGCAGTACTTC.

The chain combines TRBV2 with TRBJ1-2, with TRBD1 matching 7 bases. The trim removed 8 bases at V and 10 bases at J, leaving 10 bases unmatched. The germline V gene encodes CDR1 SNHLY and CDR2 FYNNEI. CDR3 length: 12 residues. CDR3 sequence (DNA): TGTGCCAGCCCCGACAGGGCAAGGGTCTACACCTTC. It translates to CASPDRARVYTF.

The V gene is TRBV11-2, the J gene TRBJ1-2; TRBD1 aligns across 7 bases. The CDR3 is made up of 15 amino acids. CDR1 and CDR2 (germline): SGHAT, FQNNGV. The J segment lost 8 bases and the V segment lost 4 bases, leaving 13 bases of the junction unmatched. As DNA, the CDR3 is TGTGCCAGCAGCTCGAAGACAGGGTCCTTTAGGGGCTACACCTTC. It codes for CASSSKTGSFRGYTF.

In its sample, this clone was seen once. The chain has TRBV5-8 and TRBJ1-2; no firm D call. The germline V and J ends were trimmed by 4 bases and 6 bases, with 19 bases remaining between them. The germline V gene has CDR1 SGHTS and CDR2 YDEGEE. The CDR3 is 15 amino acids. CDR3 DNA: TGTGCCAGCAGCCGCACCCCCCGGAGTGGTGATGGCTACACCTTC. Protein sequence: CASSRTPRSGDGYTF.

This chain uses TRBV28 with TRBJ2-4, with 9 bases matching TRBD1. J gave up 4 bases and V 5 bases, and 9 bases lay outside the gene matches. Germline CDR1 MDHEN, CDR2 SYDVKM. This CDR3 contains 16 residues. CDR3 amino acids: CASSEQGTGLKNIQYF. The CDR3 DNA reads as TGTGCCAGCAGTGAACAAGGGACAGGGCTGAAAAACATTCAGTACTTC.

V and J are TRBV5-1 and TRBJ1-5, with D possibly matching TRBD1 (5 bases). The CDR3 loop spans 15 amino acids. The V gene's germline CDR1 is SGHRS and CDR2 YFSETQ. V was shortened by 4 bases and J by 3 bases, with 14 bases between the two germline ends. The CDR3 here is CASSPGTSTNQPQHF. CDR3 DNA: TGCGCCAGCAGCCCCGGGACTTCAACCAATCAGCCCCAGCATTTT.

The J gene is TRBJ1-2, the V gene TRBV27, with 7 bases aligning to TRBD1. The V segment lost 6 bases and the J segment 5 bases; nucleotides outside the gene matches: 6. The CDR3 consists of 13 residues. Looked up from germline, CDR1 is MNHEY and CDR2 is SMNVEV (reference sequence). CDR3 in DNA: TGTGCCAGCAGCTTGACAGGGTTTTATGGCTACACCTTC. Translated: CASSLTGFYGYTF.

The rearrangement uses TRBV5-1 and TRBJ2-1; 10 bases are shared with TRBD2. The CDR3 totals 15 residues. Germline V gene data show CDR1 as SGHRS and CDR2 as YFSETQ. The V gene end was trimmed by 0 bases and the J gene end by 6 bases; junction bases not matched to a gene: 3. CDR3 sequence: CASSLELAGINEQFF. DNA of the CDR3: TGCGCCAGCAGCTTGGAACTAGCGGGGATCAATGAGCAGTTCTTC.